One and the same sample provided the 4 T cell receptor beta chains below, sequenced in a study of PD-L1 blockade in urothelial cancer. Stated time point: pretreatment peripheral blood. Profiled with immunoSEQ multiplex PCR; TCRdb holds only in-frame clones, not every one. The table has 70,000 to 95,000 clones, approximately 88% seen once; the top ten hold 0.97%. The sample here was PBMCs, taken around atezolizumab (anti-PD-L1) treatment. These receptors originate from a woman of 80 years or more with urothelial cancer.

In this sample, this clone turned up a few times. The chain recombines TRBV5-6 with TRBJ2-4, with D hard to call. This CDR3 has 14 amino acids. From germline, CDR1 is SGHDT and CDR2 YYEEEE. Trimming stripped 0 bases from V and 6 bases from J, with 10 bases between. CDR3 in DNA: TGTGCCAGCAGCTTGGCGGGTCTCGGAAACATTCAGTACTTC. Its translation: CASSLAGLGNIQYF.

This sequence joins TRBV7-6 and TRBJ2-1, with 14 bases aligning to TRBD2. With V trimmed by 4 bases and J by 9 bases, 17 bases remained unmatched. Germline V lookup: CDR1 SGHVS, CDR2 FNYEAQ. This CDR3 region has 19 residues. The CDR3 here is CASSSPARLAGGPFVEQFF. The CDR3 DNA is TGTGCCAGCAGCTCCCCAGCCCGACTAGCGGGAGGGCCCTTTGTTGAGCAGTTCTTC.

The chain employs TRBV19 and TRBJ1-2; D possibly corresponds to TRBD1 (6 bases). Per germline, CDR1 LNHDA and CDR2 SQIVND (reference sequence). This CDR3 has 13 amino acids. V was pared by 8 bases and J by 2 bases, with 12 bases between. The CDR3 DNA follows: TGTGCCAGTTCGGGACAACAGAACTATGGCTACACCTTC. Its protein is CASSGQQNYGYTF.

This clone has only one observation. The chain has TRBV18 and TRBJ2-3; the match to TRBD2 covers 11 bases. V was clipped by 0 bases and J by 4 bases; unmatched bases: 6. The CDR3 is 17 residues long. Per germline, CDR1 KGHSH and CDR2 LQKENI. The CDR3: CASSPPTSGSFADTQYF. The DNA of the CDR3 is TGTGCCAGCTCACCACCAACTAGCGGGAGTTTCGCAGATACGCAGTATTTT.